This T cell receptor beta chain was sequenced during a study of T cells after yellow fever vaccination. Overall study: Libraries from low-cell-number fractions were prepared with the SMART-Seq v4 Ultra Low Input RNA kit.

The study made its TCR cDNA through 5'RACE template switching. That step introduced a universal primer site along with UMIs. TCRdb independently ran MiXCR on the 5' RACE reads; one entry per CDR3 protein. Seen here are roughly 79,000 distinct CDR3 sequences, around 7.9% observed once, and the top ten hold over 25%. General study findings and limits: The booster saw the reappearance of most primary-vaccination clones (roughly 97% CD4, about 85% CD8).

This clonotype was detected many times. Antigen: not known. V shed 2 bases and J 7 bases; nucleotides not matched to a gene: 6. Per germline, CDR1 SGHRS and CDR2 YFSETQ. The CDR3 has 15 residues. The receptor was derived from a man aged 18 to 29 who received the YFV17D yellow fever vaccine. The sample consisted of CD8+ T cells sorted from PBMCs, taken 10 to 11 days after the first yellow fever vaccination. This chain connects TRBV5-1 to TRBJ2-1; 10 bases are shared with TRBD2. The CDR3 protein is CASSFVIAGGNEQFF. The DNA of the CDR3 is TGCGCCAGCAGCTTTGTGATAGCGGGGGGAAATGAGCAGTTCTTC. Full variable domain (remainder filled in from reference TRBV5-1 and TRBJ2-1): KAGVTQTPRYLIKTRGQQVTLSCSPISGHRSVSWYQQTPGQGLQFLFEYFSETQRNKGNFPGRFSGRQFSNSRSEMNVSTLELGDSALYLCASSFVIAGGNEQFFGPGTRLTVL.